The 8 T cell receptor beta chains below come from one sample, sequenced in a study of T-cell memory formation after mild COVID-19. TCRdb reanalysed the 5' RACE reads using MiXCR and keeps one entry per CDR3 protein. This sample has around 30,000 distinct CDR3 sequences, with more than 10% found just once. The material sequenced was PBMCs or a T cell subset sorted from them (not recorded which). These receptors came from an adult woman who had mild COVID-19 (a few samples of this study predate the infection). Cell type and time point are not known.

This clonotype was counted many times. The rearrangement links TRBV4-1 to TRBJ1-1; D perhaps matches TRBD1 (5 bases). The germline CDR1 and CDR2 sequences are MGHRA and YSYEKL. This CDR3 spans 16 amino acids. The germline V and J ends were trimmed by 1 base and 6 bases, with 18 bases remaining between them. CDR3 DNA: TGCGCCAGCAGCCAAGGCGGAAGGGGAGAGGAACCTGAAGCTTTCTTT. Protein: CASSQGGRGEEPEAFF.

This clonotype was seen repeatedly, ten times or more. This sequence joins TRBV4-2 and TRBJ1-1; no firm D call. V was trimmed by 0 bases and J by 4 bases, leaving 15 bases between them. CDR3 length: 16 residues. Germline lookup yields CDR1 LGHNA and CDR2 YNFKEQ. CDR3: CASSQDIGWESTEAFF. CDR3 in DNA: TGTGCCAGCAGCCAAGATATAGGGTGGGAAAGCACTGAAGCTTTCTTT.

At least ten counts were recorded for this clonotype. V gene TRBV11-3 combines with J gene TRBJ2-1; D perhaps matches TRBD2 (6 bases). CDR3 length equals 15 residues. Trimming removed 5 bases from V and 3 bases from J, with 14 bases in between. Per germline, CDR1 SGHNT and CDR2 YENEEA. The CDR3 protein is CASSPSGDLYNEQFF. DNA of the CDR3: TGTGCCAGCAGCCCGTCGGGGGATCTCTACAATGAGCAGTTCTTC.

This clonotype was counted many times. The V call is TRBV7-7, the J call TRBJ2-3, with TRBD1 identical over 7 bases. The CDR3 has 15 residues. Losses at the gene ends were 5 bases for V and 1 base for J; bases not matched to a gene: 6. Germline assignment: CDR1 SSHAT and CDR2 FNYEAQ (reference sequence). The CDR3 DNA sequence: TGTGCCAGCAGCCCCGGACAGGCACGCACAGATACGCAGTATTTT. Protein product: CASSPGQARTDTQYF.

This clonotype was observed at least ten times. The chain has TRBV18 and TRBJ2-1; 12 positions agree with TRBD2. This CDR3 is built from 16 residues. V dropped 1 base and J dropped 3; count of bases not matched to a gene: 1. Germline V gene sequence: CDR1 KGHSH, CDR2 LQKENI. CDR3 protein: CASSPRTSGVYNEQFF. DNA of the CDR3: TGTGCCAGCTCACCACGGACTAGCGGGGTCTACAATGAGCAGTTCTTC.

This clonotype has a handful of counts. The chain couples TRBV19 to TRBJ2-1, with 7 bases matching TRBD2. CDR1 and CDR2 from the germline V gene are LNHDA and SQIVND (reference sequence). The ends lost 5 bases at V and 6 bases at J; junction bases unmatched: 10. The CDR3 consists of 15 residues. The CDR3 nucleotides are TGTGCCAGTAGTTATGGGGGAGGGCCTTCCAATGAGCAGTTCTTC. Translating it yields CASSYGGGPSNEQFF.

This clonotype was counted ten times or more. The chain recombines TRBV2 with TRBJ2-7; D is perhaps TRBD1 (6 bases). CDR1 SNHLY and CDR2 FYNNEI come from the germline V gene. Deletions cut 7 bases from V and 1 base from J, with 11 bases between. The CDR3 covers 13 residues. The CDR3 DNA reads TGTGCCAGCACCTCCGGACAGTCCTACGAGCAGTACTTC. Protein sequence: CASTSGQSYEQYF.

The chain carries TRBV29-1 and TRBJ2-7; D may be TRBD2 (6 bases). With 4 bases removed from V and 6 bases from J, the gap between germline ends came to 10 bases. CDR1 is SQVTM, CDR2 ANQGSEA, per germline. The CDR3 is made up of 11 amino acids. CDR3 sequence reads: CSVVLGGEQYV. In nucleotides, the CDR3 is TGCAGCGTTGTTCTGGGGGGCGAGCAGTACGTC.